What follows are 3 T cell receptor beta chains derived from one specimen sequenced in a study of T cells after yellow fever vaccination. From the 5' RACE reads, TCRdb called clonotypes with MiXCR, one entry per CDR3 protein. Of roughly 48,000 distinct CDR3 sequences in the sample, approximately 7% were seen once. Here the sequenced sample was CD8+ T cells not binding an NS4B(214-222) dextramer, sorted from PBMCs, taken about 41 days after the first yellow fever vaccination. The receptors originated from a man aged 18 to 30 who received the YFV17D yellow fever vaccine.

This clonotype has ten or more counts. The chain employs TRBV5-5 and TRBJ2-2; possible D gene TRBD2, 6 bases. Germline CDR1 reads SGHKS; CDR2 reads YYEKEE (reference sequence). The CDR3 loop spans 13 amino acids. Trimming shortened V by 1 base and J by 7 bases, and 8 bases separated the two germline ends. The CDR3 protein is CASSLSGSGELFF. The CDR3 DNA sequence: TGTGCCAGCAGCTTGTCCGGGAGCGGGGAGCTGTTTTTT.

This clonotype has a handful of counts. This chain connects TRBV12-3 or TRBV12-4 to TRBJ2-7, with a tentative D call TRBD2 (6 bases). This CDR3 is built from 13 residues. The germline V and J ends were trimmed by 7 bases and 0 bases, with 10 bases remaining between them. The CDR3 coding sequence is TGTGCCAGCACCCTGGAGGGCTCCTACGAGCAGTACTTC. Its translation is CASTLEGSYEQYF.

Details on this clonotype: A much bigger clone sits one base away, suggesting this may be a read error. The chain combines TRBV12-3 or TRBV12-4 with TRBJ2-4, with a tentative D call TRBD2 (6 bases). The CDR3 consists of 20 residues. Trimming pared 5 bases from V and 0 bases from J, leaving 26 bases between. CDR3 region: CASSQLPGRDFILAKNIQYF. The CDR3 bases are TGTGCCAGCAGTCAACTACCCGGGAGAGACTTTATACTAGCCAAAAACATTCAGTACTTC.